The 26 T cell receptor beta chains in this list originate from one sample, sequenced in a study of blood T cell repertoires in COVID-19. TCRdb's copy holds only in-frame clones and misses some; the assay was immunoSEQ multiplex PCR. The sample contains nearly 40,000 clones, around four fifths of which appear only once. Material: peripheral blood. The receptors were gathered from an elderly man with active or convalescent COVID-19.

The V and J genes are TRBV15 and TRBJ2-2; TRBD2 is a possible D gene (5 bases). Deletions cut 0 bases from V and 3 bases from J, with 14 bases between. This CDR3 is 17 amino acids long. In germline, CDR1 is LNHNV, CDR2 YYDKDF (reference sequence). The CDR3 is CATSRDSGKLHTGELFF. The CDR3 nucleotides read TGTGCCACCAGCAGAGATTCGGGGAAACTCCACACCGGGGAGCTGTTTTTT.

The chain combines TRBV28 with TRBJ2-5; no reliable D call. The V and J ends lost 3 bases and 0 bases respectively, with 11 bases between them. This CDR3 contains 15 residues. From germline, CDR1 is MDHEN and CDR2 SYDVKM. DNA of the CDR3: TGTGCCAGCAGTTTCGCCCAGGTGGACCAAGAGACCCAGTACTTC. Its protein is CASSFAQVDQETQYF.

The V and J genes are TRBV19 and TRBJ1-4; D is uncertain. This CDR3 comprises 15 residues. The V gene's germline CDR1 is LNHDA and CDR2 SQIVND (reference sequence). Trimming stripped 2 bases from V and 3 bases from J, with 10 bases between. CDR3 bases: TGTGCCAGTAGTATAATGGCTTTCGCTAATGAAAAACTGTTTTTT. This sequence encodes CASSIMAFANEKLFF.

V is TRBV4-1 and J is TRBJ2-2; no clear D gene. The length of the CDR3 is 14 residues. V was cut by 1 base and J by 3 bases, with 6 bases left in between. Germline assignment: CDR1 MGHRA and CDR2 YSYEKL. CDR3 sequence reads: CASSQADYTGELFF. The CDR3 bases are TGCGCCAGCAGCCAAGCAGACTACACCGGGGAGCTGTTTTTT.

The chain recombines TRBV24-1 with TRBJ2-5; D is undetermined. Germline V gene sequence: CDR1 KGHDR, CDR2 SFDVKD. This CDR3 comprises 13 residues. Trimming pared 4 bases from V and 5 bases from J, leaving 10 bases between. The CDR3 nucleotides read TGTGCCACCAGTGACCCCCCCGTTGAGACCCAGTACTTC. Residues: CATSDPPVETQYF.

This clone was counted between two and nine times. The CDR3 here is CGIEARGGYTF. In DNA, the CDR3 is TGCGGTATCGAGGCTCGAGGAGGCTACACCTTC. The chain couples TRBV23-1 to TRBJ1-2; D is unresolved. TRBV23-1 counts as an open reading frame of uncertain function. CDR3 length equals 11 residues.

The V call is TRBV5-6, the J call TRBJ1-4, with D maybe TRBD1 (5 bases). V was clipped by 5 bases and J by 6 bases, with 11 bases between them. This CDR3 has 13 amino acids. Germline assignment: CDR1 SGHDT and CDR2 YYEEEE. CDR3 loop: CASRQSTDEKLFF. CDR3 DNA sequence: TGTGCCAGCAGGCAATCGACAGATGAAAAACTGTTTTTT.

The chain recombines TRBV24-1 with TRBJ2-5, with TRBD1 matching over 7 bases. CDR1 KGHDR and CDR2 SFDVKD come from the germline V gene. The CDR3 has 17 amino acids. Trimming removed 4 bases from V and 5 bases from J; junction bases left unmatched: 15. CDR3 bases: TGTGCCACCAGTGACATCGGGACCGGGACAGCTGTGGAGACCCAGTACTTC. It specifies CATSDIGTGTAVETQYF.

V and J are TRBV15 and TRBJ2-7; TRBD2 is a possible D gene (5 bases). CDR3 length equals 13 residues. Per the germline V gene, CDR1 is LNHNV and CDR2 is YYDKDF (reference sequence). Trimming removed 1 base at V and 5 bases at J, with 9 bases between. CDR3 protein: CATSRARGNEQYF. The CDR3 region has the DNA TGTGCCACCAGCAGAGCCCGGGGAAACGAGCAGTACTTC.

CDR3 nucleotide sequence: TGTGCCAGCAGTAACACCGGACAGCTCTATGGCTACACCTTC. This translates into CASSNTGQLYGYTF. The gene calls are TRBV2 and TRBJ1-2; D might be TRBD1 (6 bases). Looked up from germline, CDR1 is SNHLY and CDR2 is FYNNEI. V lost 5 bases and J lost 4, with 14 bases in between. This CDR3 spans 14 amino acids.

This rearrangement joins TRBV3-1 (or the pseudogene TRBV3-2) to TRBJ1-1, with 7 positions matching TRBD1. Germline CDR1 reads LGHDT; CDR2 reads YNNKEL (reference sequence). The trim removed 4 bases at V and 5 bases at J, leaving 7 bases unmatched. The CDR3 length is 14 residues. As DNA, the CDR3 is TGTGCCAGCAGCCTAGACCCGACAGGGACTGAAGCTTTCTTT. Translated, it gives CASSLDPTGTEAFF.

The chain links TRBV11-2 to TRBJ2-1; TRBD2 matches at 13 bases. The CDR3 contains 19 residues. Germline V CDR1 and CDR2: SGHAT, FQNNGV. Trimming took 5 bases from V and 7 from J; bases not matched to a gene: 17. The CDR3 here is CASSQRRTSGSWVQNEQFF. CDR3 DNA: TGTGCCAGCAGCCAACGGCGGACTAGCGGGAGTTGGGTTCAAAATGAGCAGTTCTTC.

The chain joins TRBV7-9 to TRBJ2-1; D is uncertain. The germline V and J ends were trimmed by 5 bases and 8 bases, with 13 bases remaining between them. The CDR3 is made up of 13 amino acids. Germline loops: CDR1 SEHNR, CDR2 FQNEAQ (reference sequence). This CDR3 reads CASSPPNSDEQFF. The CDR3 DNA follows: TGTGCCAGCAGCCCGCCGAACTCTGATGAGCAGTTCTTC.

This clone was detected once. The chain links TRBV7-8 to TRBJ1-3; D is unclear. Germline CDR1 and CDR2: SGHVS and FQNEAQ. The CDR3 has 16 residues. Trimming took off 1 base at V and 0 bases at J, with 10 bases between the two ends. CDR3 in amino acids: CASSLVYGSSGNTIYF. CDR3 DNA: TGTGCCAGCAGCTTAGTTTACGGGAGCTCTGGAAACACCATATATTTT.

V is TRBV19 and J is TRBJ1-1, with D possibly TRBD1 on 5 matching bases. The V gene's germline CDR1 is LNHDA and CDR2 SQIVND (reference sequence). Trimming cost V 3 bases and J 5 bases, with 13 bases left between them. This CDR3 spans 14 amino acids. The CDR3, as DNA: TGTGCCAGTAGTATTTCAGGGAAAGGGACTGAAGCTTTCTTT. Translation gives CASSISGKGTEAFF.

The chain uses TRBV27 and TRBJ1-6, with a possible D match to TRBD1 (6 bases). Trimming removed 6 bases from V and 5 bases from J, with 14 bases in between. Germline loops: CDR1 MNHEY, CDR2 SMNVEV (reference sequence). The CDR3 loop spans 15 amino acids. DNA for the CDR3: TGTGCCAGCAGGACCCAGGGGTTCAATAATTCACCCCTCCACTTT. Translating gives CASRTQGFNNSPLHF.

The V gene is TRBV24-1, the J gene TRBJ2-5, with TRBD1 matching 8 bases. With 3 bases clipped from V and 6 bases from J, the junction kept 8 bases outside the gene matches. Germline V CDR1 and CDR2: KGHDR, SFDVKD. The CDR3 sequence is 15 residues long. The CDR3 DNA follows: TGTGCCACCAGTGATCCAATCAGGGGGCCGAAGACCCAGTACTTC. Translated: CATSDPIRGPKTQYF.

The chain uses TRBV7-9 and TRBJ1-1; D gene uncertain. Germline loops: CDR1 SEHNR, CDR2 FQNEAQ (reference sequence). CDR3 length: 13 amino acids. V lost 0 bases, J lost 1 base, and 3 bases lay in between. The CDR3 nucleotides are TGTGCCAGCAGCTTAGCTCAGAACACTGAAGCTTTCTTT. This codes for CASSLAQNTEAFF.

This chain's CDR3 is CASSRRDRGEDEQFF. CDR3 nucleotide sequence: TGCGCCAGCAGCCGACGGGACAGGGGTGAGGATGAGCAGTTCTTC. This chain joins TRBV4-1 and TRBJ2-1; 10 bases fit TRBD1. CDR1 and CDR2 from the germline V gene are MGHRA and YSYEKL. V shed 4 bases and J 8 bases; nucleotides not matched to a gene: 8. CDR3 size: 15 residues.

The chain carries TRBV6-5 and TRBJ2-1; D possibly corresponds to TRBD2 (5 bases). The V gene's germline CDR1 is MNHEY and CDR2 SVGAGI. V was cut by 6 bases and J by 5 bases, with 11 bases left in between. There are 13 residues in the CDR3. CDR3 bases: TGTGCCAGCAGCACCGGGATCCACAATGAGCAGTTCTTC. It yields the protein CASSTGIHNEQFF.

The V call is TRBV3-1 (or the pseudogene TRBV3-2), the J call TRBJ2-5; 9 nucleotides match TRBD1. V was clipped by 5 bases and J by 7 bases; unmatched bases: 8. CDR3 length equals 14 residues. The germline V gene encodes CDR1 LGHDT and CDR2 YNNKEL (reference sequence). The CDR3 region has the DNA TGTGCCAGCAGCATAGGACAGGGGTCGGTGACCCAGTACTTC. This codes for CASSIGQGSVTQYF.

The chain joins TRBV29-1 to TRBJ2-3; a weak D match, TRBD1 (6 bases). In germline, CDR1 is SQVTM, CDR2 ANQGSEA. This CDR3 has 14 residues. Between the trimmed V and J ends, which lost 1 base and 1 base, there was a span of 9 bases. The CDR3 DNA reads TGCAGCGTTGAAGGGACAGCTGGCACAGATACGCAGTATTTT. This sequence encodes CSVEGTAGTDTQYF.

In regard to this clone: A read error may account for a junction end that differs from germline. CDR3 sequence (DNA): TGTGCCAGCAGTGAACTTGGCCAACCCTCGTATTTTTTT. Its protein is CASSELGQPSYFF. The rearrangement joins TRBV2 to TRBJ2-3; D not resolved. This CDR3 comprises 13 residues. Germline-derived CDR1 and CDR2 are SNHLY and FYNNEI.

The chain employs TRBV27 and TRBJ2-7; D gene uncertain. V gave up 3 bases and J gave up 0 bases, with 12 bases separating them. This CDR3 has 15 amino acids. Germline loops: CDR1 MNHEY, CDR2 SMNVEV (reference sequence). CDR3 nucleotides: TGTGCCAGCAGTTTGGTTCCCAGAAGCTCCTACGAGCAGTACTTC. Translated, it gives CASSLVPRSSYEQYF.

J is TRBJ2-4 and V is TRBV6-2 or TRBV6-3, with TRBD1 identical over 10 bases. With V trimmed by 4 bases and J by 0 bases, 3 bases remained unmatched. This CDR3 comprises 16 residues. CDR1 and CDR2 from the germline V gene are MNHEY and SVGEGT. For the CDR3, the DNA is TGTGCCAGCAGTTTAGACAGGGGGCTAGCCAAAAACATTCAGTACTTC. Amino acids: CASSLDRGLAKNIQYF.

V is TRBV6-6 and J is TRBJ2-7; D ambiguous. This CDR3 comprises 14 residues. The V end lost 7 bases, the J end lost 4 bases, and 17 bases lay between the germline ends. The V gene's germline CDR1 is MNHNY and CDR2 SVGAGI (reference sequence). CDR3 coding DNA: TGTGCCAGCAACATTGACACTCCCGGTTACGAGCAGTACTTC. It encodes CASNIDTPGYEQYF.